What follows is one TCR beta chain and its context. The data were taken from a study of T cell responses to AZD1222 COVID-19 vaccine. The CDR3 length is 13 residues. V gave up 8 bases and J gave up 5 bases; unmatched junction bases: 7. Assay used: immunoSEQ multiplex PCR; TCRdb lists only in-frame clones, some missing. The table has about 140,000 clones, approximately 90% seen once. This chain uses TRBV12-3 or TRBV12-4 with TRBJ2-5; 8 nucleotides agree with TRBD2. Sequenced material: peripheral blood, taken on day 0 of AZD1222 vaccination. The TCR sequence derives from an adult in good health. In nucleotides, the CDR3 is TGTGCCAGCCTCGGGGGGGGCTGGGAGACCCAGTACTTC. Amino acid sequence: CASLGGGWETQYF.